The present T cell receptor (beta chain) was sequenced within a study of blood T cells in healthy people across ages. J gave up 5 bases and V 5 bases, and 4 bases lay outside the gene matches. Per the germline V gene, CDR1 is KGHDR and CDR2 is SFDVKD. The CDR3 has 16 amino acids. Through a sample-barcoded 5' primer and a J-beta primer mix, a second PCR was run for roughly 6 to 12 cycles. TCRdb used MiXCR to reprocess the 5' RACE reads, holding one entry per CDR3 protein. The sample lists a few hundred thousand distinct CDR3 sequences; about 55% were seen once. Isolation of PBMCs gave at least 7 million cells per sample.

This chain uses TRBV24-1 with TRBJ2-3; 15 nucleotides agree with TRBD2. The sequencing sample was made of blood. This TCR was recovered from a man in his sixties in good health. CDR3 sequence reads: CATSAWTSGREDTQYF. The DNA of the CDR3 is TGTGCCACCAGTGCATGGACTAGCGGGAGGGAAGATACGCAGTATTTT.